Presented here are 16 T cell receptor beta chains from one specimen sequenced in a study of cytomegalovirus exposure and HLA in healthy donors. The PCR used 60 Vbeta and 13 Jbeta primers. Sequencing was performed with immunoSEQ multiplex PCR; in TCRdb, only in-frame clones are kept and a portion is missing. This table has approximately 110,000 clones, 77% appearing once. The specimen sequenced was PBMCs. Receptors were obtained from a woman between 40 and 50 years old in good health and CMV-seropositive.

This chain links TRBV5-1 with TRBJ2-1, with TRBD2 matching over 7 bases. From germline, CDR1 is SGHRS and CDR2 YFSETQ. The V gene end was trimmed by 4 bases and the J gene end by 7 bases; junction bases not matched to a gene: 11. This CDR3 spans 15 amino acids. CDR3 loop: CASSPAGAERNEQFF. As DNA, the CDR3 is TGCGCCAGCAGCCCTGCGGGAGCGGAGAGAAATGAGCAGTTCTTC.

This chain links TRBV13 with TRBJ2-7; D is perhaps TRBD2 (6 bases). The CDR3 extends over 13 amino acids. Germline CDR1 PRHDT, CDR2 FYEKMQ (reference sequence). Trimming shortened V by 5 bases and J by 5 bases, and 13 bases separated the two germline ends. The CDR3 nucleotides are TGTGCCAGCAGCCCGAGCGGGCGCCACGAGCAGTACTTC. Translated: CASSPSGRHEQYF. Combining the CDR3 with reference TRBV13 and TRBJ2-7 gives the whole variable domain AAGVIQSPRHLIKEKRETATLKCYPIPRHDTVYWYQQGPGQDPQFLISFYEKMQSDKGSIPDRFSAQQFSDYHSELNMSSLELGDSALYFCASSPSGRHEQYFGPGTRLTVT.

This chain joins TRBV2 and TRBJ1-2; unclear D gene. The CDR3 is 13 amino acids. CDR1 and CDR2 (germline): SNHLY, FYNNEI. V shed 5 bases and J shed 3 bases, with 10 bases lying between them. CDR3 DNA sequence: TGTGCCAGCAGTAGTATCCGGGACTATGGCTACACCTTC. Protein: CASSSIRDYGYTF. Full variable domain (missing parts from reference TRBV2 and TRBJ1-2): EPEVTQTPSHQVTQMGQEVILRCVPISNHLYFYWYRQILGQKVEFLVSFYNNEISEKSEIFDDQFSVERPDGSNFTLKIRSTKLEDSAMYFCASSSIRDYGYTFGSGTRLTVV.

This chain connects TRBV30 to TRBJ1-2; 7 nucleotides line up with TRBD1. Germline loops: CDR1 GTSNPN, CDR2 SVGIG (reference sequence). There are 13 residues in the CDR3. With 3 bases clipped from V and 2 bases from J, the junction kept 3 bases outside the gene matches. The CDR3 sequence: CAWSRGENYGYTF. The CDR3 DNA reads as TGTGCCTGGAGCAGGGGGGAGAACTATGGCTACACCTTC.

The V gene is TRBV27, the J gene TRBJ2-3; TRBD1 might be the D (6 bases). CDR3 size: 15 residues. Trimming removed 2 bases at V and 0 bases at J, with 9 bases between. CDR1 and CDR2 from the germline V gene are MNHEY and SMNVEV (reference sequence). The CDR3 DNA sequence: TGTGCCAGCAGTTTAAGGACAGTCAGCACAGATACGCAGTATTTT. Amino acids: CASSLRTVSTDTQYF.

This clone was picked up a small number of times. V usage is TRBV6-5 and J usage is TRBJ1-1; D is perhaps TRBD1 (6 bases). Germline CDR1 reads MNHEY; CDR2 reads SVGAGI. Trimming shortened V by 7 bases and J by 1 base, and 10 bases separated the two germline ends. The CDR3 length is 13 residues. The DNA for the CDR3 is TGTGCCAGCAAGGGACATTGGAACACTGAAGCTTTCTTT. It encodes CASKGHWNTEAFF.

This clone was found once. The chain couples TRBV30 to TRBJ2-1, with D uncertain. CDR3 length: 13 amino acids. V lost 1 base and J 5 bases, leaving 9 bases between the germline ends. Germline loops: CDR1 GTSNPN, CDR2 SVGIG (reference sequence). The CDR3 spells CAWSGGADNEQFF. The CDR3 nucleotides read TGTGCCTGGAGTGGTGGCGCGGACAATGAGCAGTTCTTC.

In its sample, this clone was seen a few times. V and J are TRBV5-1 and TRBJ2-2; maybe TRBD2 (5 bases). CDR1 and CDR2 from the germline V gene are SGHRS and YFSETQ. V lost 0 bases and J lost 5, with 8 bases in between. This CDR3 comprises 14 residues. The CDR3 is CASSLAEETGELFF. CDR3 nucleotides: TGCGCCAGCAGCTTGGCGGAGGAGACCGGGGAGCTGTTTTTT.

The J gene is TRBJ2-2, the V gene TRBV4-1, with TRBD1 matching 7 bases. In germline, CDR1 is MGHRA, CDR2 YSYEKL. The trim removed 2 bases at V and 0 bases at J, leaving 9 bases unmatched. The CDR3 has 18 amino acids. This CDR3 reads CASSQRSGGAANTGELFF. The CDR3 coding sequence is TGCGCCAGCAGCCAAAGGTCAGGGGGAGCGGCGAACACCGGGGAGCTGTTTTTT.

This clone was counted only a few times. This chain joins TRBV10-1 and TRBJ2-1, with 10 nucleotides matching TRBD2. The J segment lost 4 bases and the V segment lost 4 bases, leaving 7 bases of the junction unmatched. Per germline, CDR1 WNHNN and CDR2 SYGVQD (reference sequence). The CDR3 consists of 16 residues. The CDR3 sequence is CASSVTSGTIYNEQFF. The CDR3 bases are TGCGCCAGCAGTGTCACTAGCGGGACGATTTACAATGAGCAGTTCTTC.

CDR3 sequence reads: CASSSRTPGQGAKEQYF. The CDR3 bases are TGTGCCAGCAGCTCCCGTACTCCGGGACAGGGGGCGAAAGAGCAGTACTTC. V and J are TRBV11-3 and TRBJ2-7, with 12 bases identical to TRBD1. This CDR3 has 17 residues. V lost 4 bases, J lost 7 bases, and 14 bases stayed unmatched. Germline V lookup: CDR1 SGHNT, CDR2 YENEEA.

The chain carries TRBV7-2 and TRBJ1-3, with 7 bases identical to TRBD1. Germline trimming cut 5 bases from V and 4 bases from J; bases unmatched to any gene: 2. Germline CDR1 SGHTA, CDR2 FQGNSA. The CDR3 sequence is 13 residues long. The CDR3 is CASSLGQGNTIYF. The CDR3 bases are TGTGCCAGCAGCCTGGGACAGGGAAACACCATATATTTT. Looking up the rest from reference TRBV7-2 and TRBJ1-3 gives the full variable domain: GAGVSQSPSNKVTEKGKDVELRCDPISGHTALYWYRQSLGQGLEFLIYFQGNSAPDKSGLPSDRFSAERTGGSVSTLTIQRTQQEDSAVYLCASSLGQGNTIYFGEGSWLTVV.

The chain carries TRBV30 and TRBJ1-1, with no clear D. V dropped 3 bases and J dropped 8 bases, with 13 bases sitting between them. Per the germline V gene, CDR1 is GTSNPN and CDR2 is SVGIG (reference sequence). This CDR3 comprises 12 residues. CDR3 region: CAWRHSAGEAFF. The DNA for the CDR3 is TGTGCCTGGAGACACTCGGCGGGGGAAGCTTTCTTT.

The chain recombines TRBV6-6 with TRBJ2-7, with D possibly TRBD2 on 6 matching bases. The CDR3 consists of 12 residues. The germline V gene encodes CDR1 MNHNY and CDR2 SVGAGI (reference sequence). Between the trimmed V and J ends, which lost 6 bases and 7 bases, there was a span of 13 bases. CDR3 nucleotides: TGTGCCAGCAGGATGGGGGGACTTGAGCAGTACTTC. This gives the protein CASRMGGLEQYF.

The V and J genes are TRBV2 and TRBJ1-1; D is ambiguous. Trimming removed 6 bases at V and 7 bases at J, with 15 bases between. This CDR3 has 13 residues. The germline V gene has CDR1 SNHLY and CDR2 FYNNEI. The CDR3 DNA follows: TGTGCCAGCAGAACCGGGTTGACTAGTGAAGCTTTCTTT. Amino acid sequence: CASRTGLTSEAFF. The full variable domain, rest sourced from reference TRBV2 and TRBJ1-1, is EPEVTQTPSHQVTQMGQEVILRCVPISNHLYFYWYRQILGQKVEFLVSFYNNEISEKSEIFDDQFSVERPDGSNFTLKIRSTKLEDSAMYFCASRTGLTSEAFFGQGTRLTVV.

This chain uses TRBV6-4 with TRBJ2-1; 8 positions match TRBD2. V lost 4 bases to trimming and J lost 6 bases; unmatched junction nucleotides: 8. The germline V gene encodes CDR1 MRHNA and CDR2 SNTAGT. The CDR3 is 15 amino acids. CDR3 in DNA: TGTGCCAGCAGTGGAACTAGCGGAGCGGTCAATGAGCAGTTCTTC. Its protein product is CASSGTSGAVNEQFF.